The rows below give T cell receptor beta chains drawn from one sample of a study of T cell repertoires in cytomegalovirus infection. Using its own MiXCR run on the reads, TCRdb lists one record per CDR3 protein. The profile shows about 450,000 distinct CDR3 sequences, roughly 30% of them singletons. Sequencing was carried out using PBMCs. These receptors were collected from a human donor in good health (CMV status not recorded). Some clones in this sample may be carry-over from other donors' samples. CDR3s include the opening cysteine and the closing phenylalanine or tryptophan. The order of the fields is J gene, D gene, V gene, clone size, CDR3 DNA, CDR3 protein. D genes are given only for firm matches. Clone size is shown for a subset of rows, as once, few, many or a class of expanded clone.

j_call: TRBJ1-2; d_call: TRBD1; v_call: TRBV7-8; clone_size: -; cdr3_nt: TGTGCCAGAAGCGATACAGGGGGCTATGGCTACACCTTC; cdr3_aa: CARSDTGGYGYTF
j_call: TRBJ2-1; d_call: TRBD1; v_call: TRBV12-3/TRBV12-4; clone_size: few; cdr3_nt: TGTGCCAGCAGCCCGACCCGAAAGAGGACAGGGGACTACAATGAGCAGTTCTTC; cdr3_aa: CASSPTRKRTGDYNEQFF
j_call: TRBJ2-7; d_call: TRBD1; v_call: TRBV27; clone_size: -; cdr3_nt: TGTGCCAGCAGAAGACAGGGGTCGGCCGAGCAGTACTTC; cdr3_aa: CASRRQGSAEQYF
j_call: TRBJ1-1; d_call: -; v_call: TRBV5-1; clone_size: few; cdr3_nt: TGCGCCAGCAGCTTGGACCCCCCGGGGACTGAAGCTTTCTTT; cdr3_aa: CASSLDPPGTEAFF
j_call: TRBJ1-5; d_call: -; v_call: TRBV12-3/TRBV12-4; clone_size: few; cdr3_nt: TGTGCCAGCAGTTTAAACAGGTGGGACAATCAGCCCCAGCATTTT; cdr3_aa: CASSLNRWDNQPQHF
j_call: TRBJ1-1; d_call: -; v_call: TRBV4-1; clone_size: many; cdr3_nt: TGCGCCAGCAGCCAAGAGCGGTGGGAGTTTGTGGGAAGTGCTTTCTTT; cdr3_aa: CASSQERWEFVGSAFF
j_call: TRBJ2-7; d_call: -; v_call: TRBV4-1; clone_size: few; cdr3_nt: TGCGCCAGCAGCCAGCTATCGCAAAGGGCCTCCGAGCAGTACTTC; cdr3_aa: CASSQLSQRASEQYF
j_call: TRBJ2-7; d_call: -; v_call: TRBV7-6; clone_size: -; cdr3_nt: TGTGCCAGCAGCGAGGAGGCAGGGGAGATGTACGAGCAGTACTTC; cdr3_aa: CASSEEAGEMYEQYF
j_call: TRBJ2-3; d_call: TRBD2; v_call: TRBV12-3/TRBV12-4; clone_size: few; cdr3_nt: TGTGCCAGCACCACGCGTAGCGGGGGGACGCAGTATTTT; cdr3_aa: CASTTRSGGTQYF
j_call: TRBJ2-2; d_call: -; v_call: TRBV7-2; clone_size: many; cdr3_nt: TGTGCCAGCAGCCCGCGGGGACCTCTGAACACCGGGGAGCTGTTTTTT; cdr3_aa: CASSPRGPLNTGELFF
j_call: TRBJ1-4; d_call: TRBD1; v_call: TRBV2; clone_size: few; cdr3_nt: TGTGCCAGCAGTGAAGGGACAGGGGTTGAAAAACTGTTTTTT; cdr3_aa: CASSEGTGVEKLFF
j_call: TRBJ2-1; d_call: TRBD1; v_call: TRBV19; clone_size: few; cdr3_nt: TGTGCCAGTAGTCTCCGGGACAGACCCTACAATGAGCAGTTCTTC; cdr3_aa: CASSLRDRPYNEQFF
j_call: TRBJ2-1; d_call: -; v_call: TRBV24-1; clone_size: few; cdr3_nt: TGTGCCACCAGTGACCAGTCAAAGGGGGCCTACAATGAGCAGTTCTTC; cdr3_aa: CATSDQSKGAYNEQFF
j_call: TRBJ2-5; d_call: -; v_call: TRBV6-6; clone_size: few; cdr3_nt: TGTGCCAGCAGTAGGGCCGCGGAAGAGACCCAGTACTTC; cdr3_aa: CASSRAAEETQYF
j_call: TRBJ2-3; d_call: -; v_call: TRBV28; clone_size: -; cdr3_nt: TGTGCCAGCAGTTTAAACTCCGCAACAGATACGCAGTATTTT; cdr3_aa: CASSLNSATDTQYF
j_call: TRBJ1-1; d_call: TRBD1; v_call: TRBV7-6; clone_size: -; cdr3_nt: TGTGCCAGCAGCCCAAGGACAGGGGAGGCTTTCTTT; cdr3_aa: CASSPRTGEAFF
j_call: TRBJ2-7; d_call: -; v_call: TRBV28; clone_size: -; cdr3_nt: TGTGCCAGCGGCCTCATAGGCGACGGGTTAAGGGGCGAGCAGTACTTC; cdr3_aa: CASGLIGDGLRGEQYF
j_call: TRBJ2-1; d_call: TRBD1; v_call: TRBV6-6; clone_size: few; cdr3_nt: TGTGCCAGCAGTTATAACCCGAGGACAGGACGAAGCTCCTACAATGAGCAGTTCTTC; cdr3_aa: CASSYNPRTGRSSYNEQFF
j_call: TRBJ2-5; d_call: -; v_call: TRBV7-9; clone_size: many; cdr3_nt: TGTGCCAGCAGCTCTGGGCAAGAGACCCAGTACTTC; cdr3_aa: CASSSGQETQYF
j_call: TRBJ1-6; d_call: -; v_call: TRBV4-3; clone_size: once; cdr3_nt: TGCGCCAGCAGCCACCTCCAAGGGGACTTTAATTCACCCCTCCACTTT; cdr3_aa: CASSHLQGDFNSPLHF
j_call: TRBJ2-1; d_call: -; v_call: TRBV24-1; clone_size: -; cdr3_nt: TGTGCCACCAGTGAAACCTACAATGAGCAGTTCTTC; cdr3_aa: CATSETYNEQFF
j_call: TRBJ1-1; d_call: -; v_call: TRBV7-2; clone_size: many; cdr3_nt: TGTGCCAGCAGCTTAGTTCGACATCAGAACACTGAAGCTTTCTTT; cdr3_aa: CASSLVRHQNTEAFF
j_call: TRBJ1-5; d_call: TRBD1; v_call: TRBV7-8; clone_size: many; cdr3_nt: TGTGCCAGCAGCCCCGGGACAGGGATACTTAGCAATCAGCCCCAGCATTTT; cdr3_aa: CASSPGTGILSNQPQHF
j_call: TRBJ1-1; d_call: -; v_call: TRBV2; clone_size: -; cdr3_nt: TGTGCCAGCAGTGATAATACAGTGACTATCATGAACACTGAAGCTTTCTTT; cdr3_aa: CASSDNTVTIMNTEAFF
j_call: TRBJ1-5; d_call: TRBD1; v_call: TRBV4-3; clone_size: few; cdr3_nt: TGCGCCAGCAGCCAAGACGTAGGACAGGGGAGCAATCAGCCCCAGCATTTT; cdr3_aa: CASSQDVGQGSNQPQHF
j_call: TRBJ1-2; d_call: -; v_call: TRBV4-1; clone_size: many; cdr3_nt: TGCGCCAGCAGCCAACCCCCGGCGGGGGCTGGGGGCTACACCTTC; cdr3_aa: CASSQPPAGAGGYTF
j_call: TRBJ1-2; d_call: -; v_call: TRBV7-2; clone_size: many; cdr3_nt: TGTGCCAGCCGGACAGCTAACTATGGCTACACCTTC; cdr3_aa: CASRTANYGYTF
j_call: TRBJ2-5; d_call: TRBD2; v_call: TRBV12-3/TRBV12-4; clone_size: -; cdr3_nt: TGTGCCAGCAGTTTAAGGCTAGCGGGGGTAATTCAAGAGACCCAGTACTTC; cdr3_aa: CASSLRLAGVIQETQYF
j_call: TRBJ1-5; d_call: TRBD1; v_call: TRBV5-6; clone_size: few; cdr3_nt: TGTGCCAGCAGAGCCACAGGGGTGAATCAGCCCCAGCATTTT; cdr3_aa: CASRATGVNQPQHF
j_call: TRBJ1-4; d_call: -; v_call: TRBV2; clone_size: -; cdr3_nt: TGTGCCAGCAGTGAATATGCAACTAATGAAAAACTGTTTTTT; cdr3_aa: CASSEYATNEKLFF
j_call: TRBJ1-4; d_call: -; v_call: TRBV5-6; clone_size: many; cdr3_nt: TGTGCCAGCAGCTCCCTACAGACGACTAATGAAAAACTGTTTTTT; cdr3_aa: CASSSLQTTNEKLFF
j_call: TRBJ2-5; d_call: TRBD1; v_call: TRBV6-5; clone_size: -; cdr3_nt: TGTGCCAGCAGTGGACAGGGGGGGTACCAAGAGACCCAGTACTTC; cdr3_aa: CASSGQGGYQETQYF
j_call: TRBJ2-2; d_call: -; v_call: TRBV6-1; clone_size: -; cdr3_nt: TGTGCCAGCAGTGCAGAGAAGCGGAACACCGGGGAGCTGTTTTTT; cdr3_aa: CASSAEKRNTGELFF
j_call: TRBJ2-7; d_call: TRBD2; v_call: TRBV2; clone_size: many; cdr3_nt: TGTGCCAGCAACAGCGGGGGGCTTGAGCAGTACTTC; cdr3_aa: CASNSGGLEQYF
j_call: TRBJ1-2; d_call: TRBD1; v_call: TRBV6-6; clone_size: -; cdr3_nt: TGTGCCAGCAGTCTCAATCAGGGGGCATTTTATGGCTACACCTTC; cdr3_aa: CASSLNQGAFYGYTF
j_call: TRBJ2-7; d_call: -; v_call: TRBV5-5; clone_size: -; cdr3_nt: TGTGCCAGCAGCTTGGAAAGTGGCCGTTACGAGCAGTACTTC; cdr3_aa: CASSLESGRYEQYF
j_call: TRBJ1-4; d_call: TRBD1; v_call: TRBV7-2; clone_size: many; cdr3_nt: TGTGCCAGCAGCCGGACAGGGTTAAATGAAAAACTGTTTTTT; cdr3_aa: CASSRTGLNEKLFF
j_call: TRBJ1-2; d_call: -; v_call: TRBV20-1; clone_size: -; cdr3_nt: TGCAGTGCTCCTCAGAGTAGTAGGGATGGCTACACCTTC; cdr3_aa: CSAPQSSRDGYTF
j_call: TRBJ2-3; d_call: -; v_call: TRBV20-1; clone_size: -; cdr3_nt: TGCAGTGGGGACTCCACAGATACGCAGTATTTT; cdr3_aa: CSGDSTDTQYF
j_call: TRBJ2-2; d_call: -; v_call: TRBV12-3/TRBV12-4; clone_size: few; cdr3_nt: TGTGCCAGCAACCCTGACCCTAACACCGGGGAGCTGTTTTTT; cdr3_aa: CASNPDPNTGELFF
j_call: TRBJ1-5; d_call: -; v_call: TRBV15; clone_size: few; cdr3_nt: TGTGCCACCAGCAGAGATGTCAGGGGCCAGCCCCAGCATTTT; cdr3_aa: CATSRDVRGQPQHF